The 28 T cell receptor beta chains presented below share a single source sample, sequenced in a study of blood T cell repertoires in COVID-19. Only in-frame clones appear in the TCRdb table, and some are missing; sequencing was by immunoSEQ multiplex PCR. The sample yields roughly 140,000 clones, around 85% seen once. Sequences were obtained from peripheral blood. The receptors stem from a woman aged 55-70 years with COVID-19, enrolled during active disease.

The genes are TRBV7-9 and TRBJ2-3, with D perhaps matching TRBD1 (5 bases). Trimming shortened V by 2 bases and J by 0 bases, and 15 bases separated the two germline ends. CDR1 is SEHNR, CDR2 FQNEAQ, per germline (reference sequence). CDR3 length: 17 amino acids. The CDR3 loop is CASSLSQETASTDTQYF. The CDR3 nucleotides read TGTGCCAGCAGCTTATCACAGGAGACTGCTAGCACAGATACGCAGTATTTT.

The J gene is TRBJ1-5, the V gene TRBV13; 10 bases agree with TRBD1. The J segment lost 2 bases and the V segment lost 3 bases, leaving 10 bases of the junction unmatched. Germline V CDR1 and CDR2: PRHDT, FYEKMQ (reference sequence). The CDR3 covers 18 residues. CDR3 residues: CASSFRQGALVGNQPQHF. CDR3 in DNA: TGTGCCAGCAGCTTTCGACAGGGGGCATTGGTCGGCAATCAGCCCCAGCATTTT.

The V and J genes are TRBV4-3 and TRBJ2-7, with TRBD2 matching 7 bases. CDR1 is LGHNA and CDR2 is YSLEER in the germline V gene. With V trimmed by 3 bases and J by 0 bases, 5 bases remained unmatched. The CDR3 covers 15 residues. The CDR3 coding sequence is TGCGCCAGCAGCCAGCAGCGGGATAGCTCCTACGAGCAGTACTTC. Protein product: CASSQQRDSSYEQYF.

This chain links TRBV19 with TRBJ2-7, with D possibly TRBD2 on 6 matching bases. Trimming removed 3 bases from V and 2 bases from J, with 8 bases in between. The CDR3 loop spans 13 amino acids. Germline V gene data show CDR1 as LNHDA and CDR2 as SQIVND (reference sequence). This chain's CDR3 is CASSMRGPYEQYF. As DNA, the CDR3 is TGTGCCAGTAGTATGCGGGGCCCCTACGAGCAGTACTTC.

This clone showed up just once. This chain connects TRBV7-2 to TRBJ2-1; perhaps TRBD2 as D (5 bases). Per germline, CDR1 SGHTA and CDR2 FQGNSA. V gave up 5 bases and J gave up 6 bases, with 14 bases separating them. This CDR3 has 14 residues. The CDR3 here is CASSTTPGSNEQFF. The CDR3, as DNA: TGTGCCAGCAGCACCACGCCGGGGTCCAATGAGCAGTTCTTC.

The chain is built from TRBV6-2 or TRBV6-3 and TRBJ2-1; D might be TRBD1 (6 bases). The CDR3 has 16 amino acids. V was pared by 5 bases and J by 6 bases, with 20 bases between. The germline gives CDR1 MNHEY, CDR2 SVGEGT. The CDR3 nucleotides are TGTGCCAGCAGTACCACCCACAGGGTTGGGTCCAATGAGCAGTTCTTC. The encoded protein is CASSTTHRVGSNEQFF.

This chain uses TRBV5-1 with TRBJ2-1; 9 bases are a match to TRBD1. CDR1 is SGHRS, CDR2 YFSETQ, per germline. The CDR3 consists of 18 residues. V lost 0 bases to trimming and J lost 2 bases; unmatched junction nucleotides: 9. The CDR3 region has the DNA TGCGCCAGCAGCTTGGCCTTACTCCGGGACAGGGCCTACAATGAGCAGTTCTTC. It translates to CASSLALLRDRAYNEQFF.

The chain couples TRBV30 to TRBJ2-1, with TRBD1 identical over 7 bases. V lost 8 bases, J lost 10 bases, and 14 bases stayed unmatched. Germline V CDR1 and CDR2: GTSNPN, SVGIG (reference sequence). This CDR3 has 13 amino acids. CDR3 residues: CAGDRGQDNEQFF. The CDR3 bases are TGTGCCGGGGACCGCGGACAGGATAACGAGCAGTTCTTC.

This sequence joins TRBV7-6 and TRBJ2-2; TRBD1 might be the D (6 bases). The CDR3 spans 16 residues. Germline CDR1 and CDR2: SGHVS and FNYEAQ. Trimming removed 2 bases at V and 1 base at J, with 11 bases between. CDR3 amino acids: CASSLRQAMNTGELFF. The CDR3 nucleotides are TGTGCCAGCAGCTTAAGACAGGCGATGAACACCGGGGAGCTGTTTTTT. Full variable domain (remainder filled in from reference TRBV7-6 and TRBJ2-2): GAGVSQSPRYKVTKRGQDVALRCDPISGHVSLYWYRQALGQGPEFLTYFNYEAQQDKSGLPNDRFSAERPEGSISTLTIQRTEQRDSAMYRCASSLRQAMNTGELFFGEGSRLTVL.

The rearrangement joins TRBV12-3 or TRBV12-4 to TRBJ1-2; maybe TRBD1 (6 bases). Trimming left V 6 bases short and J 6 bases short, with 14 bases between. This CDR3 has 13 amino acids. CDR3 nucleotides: TGTGCCAGCAGGCGAGAATGGGACAATGGCTACACCTTC. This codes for CASRREWDNGYTF.

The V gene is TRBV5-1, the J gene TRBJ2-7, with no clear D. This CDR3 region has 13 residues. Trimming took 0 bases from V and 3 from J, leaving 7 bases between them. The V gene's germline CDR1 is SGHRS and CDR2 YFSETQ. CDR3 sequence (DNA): TGCGCCAGCAGCTTGGGCCAGATCTACGAGCAGTACTTC. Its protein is CASSLGQIYEQYF.

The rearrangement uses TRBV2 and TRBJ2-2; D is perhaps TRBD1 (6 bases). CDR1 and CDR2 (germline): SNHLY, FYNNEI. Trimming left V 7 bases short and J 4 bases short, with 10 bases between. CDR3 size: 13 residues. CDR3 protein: CASKGESTGELFF. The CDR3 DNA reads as TGTGCCAGCAAGGGGGAGAGCACCGGGGAGCTGTTTTTT.

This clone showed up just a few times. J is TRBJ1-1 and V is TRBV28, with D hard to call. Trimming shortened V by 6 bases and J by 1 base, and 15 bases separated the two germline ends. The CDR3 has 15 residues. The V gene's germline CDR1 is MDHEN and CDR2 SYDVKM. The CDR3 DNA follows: TGTGCCAGCAGGCCCCCGTGGCAGAAGAACACTGAAGCTTTCTTT. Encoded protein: CASRPPWQKNTEAFF.

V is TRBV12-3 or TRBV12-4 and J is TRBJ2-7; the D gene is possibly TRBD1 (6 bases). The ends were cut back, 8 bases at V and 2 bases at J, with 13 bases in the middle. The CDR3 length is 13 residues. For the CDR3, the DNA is TGTGCCAGCGGGCCAACAGGGCCCTACGAGCAGTACTTC. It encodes CASGPTGPYEQYF.

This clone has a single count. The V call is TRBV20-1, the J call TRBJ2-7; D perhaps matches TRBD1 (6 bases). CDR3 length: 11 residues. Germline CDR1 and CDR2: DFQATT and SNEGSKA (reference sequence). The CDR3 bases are TGCAGCCCTATAACAGGGCTCGAGCAGTACTTC. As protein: CSPITGLEQYF.

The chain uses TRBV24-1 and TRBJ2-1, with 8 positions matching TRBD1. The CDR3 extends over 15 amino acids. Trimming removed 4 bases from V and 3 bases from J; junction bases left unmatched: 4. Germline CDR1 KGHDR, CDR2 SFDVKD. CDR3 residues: CATSDPGTGYNEQFF. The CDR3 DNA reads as TGTGCCACCAGTGACCCAGGGACAGGCTACAATGAGCAGTTCTTC.

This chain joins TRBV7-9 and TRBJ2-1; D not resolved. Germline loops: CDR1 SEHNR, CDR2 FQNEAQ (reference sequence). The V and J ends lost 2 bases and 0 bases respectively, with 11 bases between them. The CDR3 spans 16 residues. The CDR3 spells CASSLIPSGSYNEQFF. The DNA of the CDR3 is TGTGCCAGCAGCTTAATTCCCTCGGGCTCCTACAATGAGCAGTTCTTC.

The CDR3 DNA follows: TGTGCCAGCAGCCCGGGCCTAGGGACAGGGGTTTACGAGCAGTACTTC. It is translated as CASSPGLGTGVYEQYF. This sequence joins TRBV5-4 and TRBJ2-7, with 10 nucleotides matching TRBD1. The CDR3 has 16 residues. Unmatched junction bases numbered 11, after V lost 4 bases and J lost 4 bases. The germline V gene has CDR1 SGHNT and CDR2 YYREEE (reference sequence). Full variable domain (outside the CDR3, taken from reference TRBV5-4 and TRBJ2-7): ETGVTQSPTHLIKTRGQQVTLRCSSQSGHNTVSWYQQALGQGPQFIFQYYREEENGRGNFPPRFSGLQFPNYSSELNVNALELDDSALYLCASSPGLGTGVYEQYFGPGTRLTVT.

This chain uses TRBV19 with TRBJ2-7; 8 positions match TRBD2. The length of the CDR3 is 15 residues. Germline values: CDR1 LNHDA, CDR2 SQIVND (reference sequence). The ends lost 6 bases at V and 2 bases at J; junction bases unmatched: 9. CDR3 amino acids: CASRAGAGVTYEQYF. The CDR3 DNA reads TGTGCCAGTAGAGCGGGGGCCGGAGTGACCTACGAGCAGTACTTC.

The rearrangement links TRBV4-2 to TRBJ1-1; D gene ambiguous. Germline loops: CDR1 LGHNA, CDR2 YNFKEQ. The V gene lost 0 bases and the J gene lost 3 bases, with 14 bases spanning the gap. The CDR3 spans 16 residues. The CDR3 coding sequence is TGTGCCAGCAGCCAAGAACCCCCTGCGGTCGACACTGAAGCTTTCTTT. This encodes CASSQEPPAVDTEAFF.

As DNA, the CDR3 is TGTGCCAGCTCACTTACCGGGACAACGAACACTGAAGCTTTCTTT. Translated: CASSLTGTTNTEAFF. The chain uses TRBV18 and TRBJ1-1, with D perhaps TRBD1 (6 bases). This CDR3 spans 15 amino acids. The germline V and J ends were trimmed by 4 bases and 1 base, with 13 bases remaining between them. CDR1 is KGHSH and CDR2 is LQKENI in the germline V gene.

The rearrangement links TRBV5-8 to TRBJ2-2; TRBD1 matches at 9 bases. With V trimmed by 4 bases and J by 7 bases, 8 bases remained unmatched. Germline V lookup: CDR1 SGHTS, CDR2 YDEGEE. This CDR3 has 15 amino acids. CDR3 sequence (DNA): TGTGCCAGCAGCAGGGACAGGGTCATCGGCGGGGAGCTGTTTTTT. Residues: CASSRDRVIGGELFF. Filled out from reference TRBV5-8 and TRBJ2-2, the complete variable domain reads EAGVTQSPTHLIKTRGQQATLRCSPISGHTSVYWYQQALGLGLQFLLWYDEGEERNRGNFPPRFSGRQFPNYSSELNVNALELEDSALYLCASSRDRVIGGELFFGEGSRLTVL.

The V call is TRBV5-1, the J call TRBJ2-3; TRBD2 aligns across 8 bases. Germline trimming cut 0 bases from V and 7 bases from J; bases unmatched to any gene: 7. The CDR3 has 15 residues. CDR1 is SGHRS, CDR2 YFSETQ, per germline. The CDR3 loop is CASSLGGGGQNTQYF. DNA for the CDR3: TGCGCCAGCAGCTTGGGAGGCGGGGGGCAGAATACGCAGTATTTT.

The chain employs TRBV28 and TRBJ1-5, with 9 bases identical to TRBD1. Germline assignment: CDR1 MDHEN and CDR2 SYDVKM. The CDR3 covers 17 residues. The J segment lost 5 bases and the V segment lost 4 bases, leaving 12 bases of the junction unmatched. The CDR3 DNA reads TGTGCCAGCAGTTCGCTAGAGGACAGGGGCGGGTATCAGCCCCAGCATTTT. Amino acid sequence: CASSSLEDRGGYQPQHF. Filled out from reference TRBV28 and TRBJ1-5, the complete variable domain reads DVKVTQSSRYLVKRTGEKVFLECVQDMDHENMFWYRQDPGLGLRLIYFSYDVKMKEKGDIPEGYSVSREKKERFSLILESASTNQTSMYLCASSSLEDRGGYQPQHFGDGTRLSIL.

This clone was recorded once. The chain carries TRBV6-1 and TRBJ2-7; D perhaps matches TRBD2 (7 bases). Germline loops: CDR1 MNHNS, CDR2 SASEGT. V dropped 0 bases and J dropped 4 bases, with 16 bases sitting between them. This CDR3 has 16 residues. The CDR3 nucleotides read TGTGCCAGCAGTGAAGCGCGGGGGACACAATATTACGAGCAGTACTTC. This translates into CASSEARGTQYYEQYF.

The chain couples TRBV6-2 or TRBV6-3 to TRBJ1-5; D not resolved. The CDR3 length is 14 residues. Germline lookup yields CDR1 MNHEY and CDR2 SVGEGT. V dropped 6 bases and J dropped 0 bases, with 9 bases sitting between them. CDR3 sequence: CASSRLTSNQPQHF. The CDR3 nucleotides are TGTGCCAGCAGCCGACTGACTAGCAATCAGCCCCAGCATTTT.

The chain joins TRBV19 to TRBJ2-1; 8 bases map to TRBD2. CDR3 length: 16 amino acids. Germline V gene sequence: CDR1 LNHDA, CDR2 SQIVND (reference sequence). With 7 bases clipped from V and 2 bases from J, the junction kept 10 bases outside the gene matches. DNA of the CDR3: TGTGCCAGTACCCCGACTAGCGCTTCCCCCTACAATGAGCAGTTCTTC. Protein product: CASTPTSASPYNEQFF.

CDR3 bases: TGTGCCAGCAGCTCCGGGTCCTTGGATACGCAGTATTTT. Its protein is CASSSGSLDTQYF. The rearrangement joins TRBV11-1 to TRBJ2-3; D uncertain. The CDR3 contains 13 residues. The germline V gene has CDR1 SGHAT and CDR2 FQDESV (reference sequence). With 4 bases removed from V and 6 bases from J, the gap between germline ends came to 11 bases.